Following are 31 T cell receptor beta chains from one sample sequenced in a study of blood T cell repertoires in COVID-19. The data were produced by immunoSEQ multiplex PCR, yet TCRdb's version contains in-frame clones alone and is incomplete. The sample has some 52,000 clones, roughly 89% seen once. Sequencing was done on a sample of peripheral blood. Receptors were obtained from a man aged 55 to 70 with active COVID-19.

The chain is built from TRBV7-9 and TRBJ1-2, with 8 bases that match TRBD1. Germline assignment: CDR1 SEHNR and CDR2 FQNEAQ (reference sequence). CDR3 length: 16 residues. Trimming cost V 4 bases and J 0 bases; bases outside gene matches: 7. The CDR3: CASSSIRDRPNYGYTF. Written as DNA, the CDR3 is TGTGCCAGCAGCTCGATCCGGGACAGGCCTAACTATGGCTACACCTTC.

The V and J genes are TRBV6-5 and TRBJ2-2; 8 bases are a match to TRBD2. This CDR3 spans 14 amino acids. V lost 7 bases, J lost 6 bases, and 7 bases stayed unmatched. Germline V CDR1 and CDR2: MNHEY, SVGAGI. CDR3 DNA: TGTGCCAGCAACCCTAGCGGGCTACCCGGGGAGCTGTTTTTT. Protein: CASNPSGLPGELFF.

The chain has TRBV4-1 and TRBJ2-7; 9 bases fit TRBD1. The length of the CDR3 is 16 residues. CDR1 is MGHRA, CDR2 YSYEKL, per germline. After removal of 3 bases from V and 5 bases from J, the junction contained 11 bases not matched to a gene. CDR3 sequence (DNA): TGCGCCAGCAGCCACCCGGGACAGGGAAGAAGCCACGAGCAGTACTTC. It translates to CASSHPGQGRSHEQYF.

The V and J genes are TRBV9 and TRBJ1-1; 9 nucleotides line up with TRBD1. CDR1 SGDLS and CDR2 YYNGEE come from the germline V gene. The V and J ends lost 1 base and 5 bases, in that order; junction bases with no gene match: 3. The CDR3 runs 14 residues. The CDR3 spells CASSVTGQGTEAFF. CDR3 nucleotides: TGTGCCAGCAGCGTAACGGGACAGGGTACTGAAGCTTTCTTT.

The chain links TRBV3-1 (or the pseudogene TRBV3-2) to TRBJ1-5, with a weak D call TRBD1 (5 bases). The germline gives CDR1 LGHDT, CDR2 YNNKEL (reference sequence). The V end lost 6 bases, the J end lost 2 bases, and 26 bases lay between the germline ends. This CDR3 is 19 amino acids long. The CDR3 region is CASRRTSKRGGYGNQPQHF. CDR3 in DNA: TGTGCCAGCAGGCGGACATCGAAGCGGGGGGGGTATGGCAATCAGCCCCAGCATTTT.

The rearrangement links TRBV25-1 to TRBJ2-1, with 10 bases identical to TRBD2. There are 15 residues in the CDR3. Trimming removed 8 bases from V and 6 bases from J; junction bases left unmatched: 10. The germline CDR1 and CDR2 sequences are MGHDK and SYGVNS. Written as DNA, the CDR3 is TGTGCCAGCGGCCTATTAGCGGGAGGATTCAATGAGCAGTTCTTC. Its protein product is CASGLLAGGFNEQFF.

The chain has TRBV18 and TRBJ1-2; 9 positions match TRBD1. CDR1 KGHSH and CDR2 LQKENI come from the germline V gene. This CDR3 has 15 residues. V was pared by 3 bases and J by 5 bases, with 7 bases of the junction left unmatched. The CDR3: CASSPRTGDTYGYTF. CDR3 sequence (DNA): TGTGCCAGCTCACCCCGGACAGGGGATACATATGGCTACACCTTC.

As for this clone: Other DNA sequences of this sample code for an identical CDR3. The chain recombines TRBV4-1 with TRBJ1-2, with 8 nucleotides matching TRBD1. Germline V lookup: CDR1 MGHRA, CDR2 YSYEKL. This CDR3 has 18 residues. V dropped 1 base and J dropped 5; count of bases not matched to a gene: 15. The CDR3: CASSQALPVTGGEYGYTF. As DNA, the CDR3 is TGCGCCAGCAGCCAAGCCCTCCCCGTCACAGGGGGTGAATATGGCTACACCTTC.

This rearrangement joins TRBV15 to TRBJ1-4, with TRBD1 as a possible D gene (5 bases). With 1 base removed from V and 7 bases from J, the gap between germline ends came to 7 bases. Germline V CDR1 and CDR2: LNHNV, YYDKDF (reference sequence). The CDR3 runs to 13 residues. The CDR3 DNA reads TGTGCCACCAGCAGAGGGAGGGGTGAAAAACTGTTTTTT. This translates into CATSRGRGEKLFF.

This clone occurred once. This chain joins TRBV11-3 and TRBJ2-5; TRBD1 might be the D (6 bases). The germline gives CDR1 SGHNT, CDR2 YENEEA. The CDR3 is 16 residues long. The V and J ends lost 2 bases and 4 bases respectively, with 17 bases between them. The CDR3 sequence is CASSLPVGTGRETQYF. DNA for the CDR3: TGTGCCAGCAGCTTACCTGTGGGAACAGGGCGAGAGACCCAGTACTTC.

This clone has just one count. The CDR3 reads CASSPGRGEYEQYF. The CDR3 nucleotides are TGTGCCAGCAGCCCGGGGAGGGGGGAGTACGAGCAGTACTTC. The chain has TRBV4-2 and TRBJ2-7; maybe TRBD2 (7 bases). V lost 4 bases to trimming and J lost 4 bases, with 14 bases between them. Germline values: CDR1 LGHNA, CDR2 YNFKEQ. The CDR3 contains 14 residues.

The V call is TRBV28, the J call TRBJ1-5, with 11 bases that match TRBD1. This CDR3 spans 16 amino acids. The V gene's germline CDR1 is MDHEN and CDR2 SYDVKM. The V and J ends lost 6 bases and 5 bases, in that order; junction bases with no gene match: 9. This CDR3 is CASSRPRTGGDQPQHF. The DNA for the CDR3 is TGTGCCAGCAGCCGCCCTAGGACAGGGGGCGATCAGCCCCAGCATTTT.

The rearrangement uses TRBV18 and TRBJ2-7, with TRBD1 identical over 9 bases. In germline, CDR1 is KGHSH, CDR2 LQKENI. CDR3 size: 14 residues. J lost 2 bases, V lost 4 bases, and 3 bases had no gene match. CDR3: CASSHRDRAYEQYF. CDR3 bases: TGTGCCAGCTCACACCGGGACAGGGCCTACGAGCAGTACTTC. Full variable domain (rest looked up from reference TRBV18 and TRBJ2-7): NAGVMQNPRHLVRRRGQEARLRCSPMKGHSHVYWYRQLPEEGLKFMVYLQKENIIDESGMPKERFSAEFPKEGPSILRIQQVVRGDSAAYFCASSHRDRAYEQYFGPGTRLTVT.

The gene calls are TRBV18 and TRBJ2-5, with TRBD1 matching 8 bases. Germline V gene data show CDR1 as KGHSH and CDR2 as LQKENI. The CDR3 totals 16 residues. V trimming: 3 bases; J trimming: 4 bases; junction bases outside the gene matches: 10. CDR3 in DNA: TGTGCCAGCTCACCGGTCGGAGGACAGGGTAGAGAGACCCAGTACTTC. Protein: CASSPVGGQGRETQYF.

The rearrangement links TRBV3-1 (or the pseudogene TRBV3-2) to TRBJ2-5, with 11 bases matching TRBD2. The CDR3 runs to 15 residues. Germline trimming cut 4 bases from V and 7 bases from J; bases unmatched to any gene: 8. The germline V gene encodes CDR1 LGHDT and CDR2 YNNKEL (reference sequence). CDR3 region: CASSPTTSGALTQYF. As DNA, the CDR3 is TGTGCCAGCAGCCCGACGACTAGCGGGGCCTTGACCCAGTACTTC.

Details on this clone: This sample includes further DNA sequences coding for the same CDR3. The rearrangement joins TRBV10-3 to TRBJ2-7, with D unresolved. This CDR3 region has 11 residues. From germline, CDR1 is ENHRY and CDR2 SYGVKD. The ends were cut back, 4 bases at V and 3 bases at J, with 4 bases in the middle. CDR3 in DNA: TGTGCCATCAGTGGAGGCTACGAGCAGTACTTC. Amino acids: CAISGGYEQYF.

This clone showed up just a few times. This rearrangement joins TRBV19 to TRBJ1-2; weak D call: TRBD1 (5 bases). Germline V gene sequence: CDR1 LNHDA, CDR2 SQIVND (reference sequence). The CDR3 spans 10 residues. Trimming took off 11 bases at V and 5 bases at J, with 9 bases between the two ends. The CDR3 protein is CALQVYGYTF. As DNA, the CDR3 is TGTGCCCTACAGGTTTATGGCTACACCTTC.

Only a few counts were recorded for this clone. V gene TRBV19 combines with J gene TRBJ2-2; 9 nucleotides align to TRBD2. The CDR3 totals 14 residues. CDR1 LNHDA and CDR2 SQIVND come from the germline V gene (reference sequence). Unmatched junction bases numbered 4, after V lost 6 bases and J lost 5 bases. CDR3 residues: CASSSGRQTGELFF. The CDR3 DNA reads as TGTGCCAGTAGCAGCGGGAGGCAGACCGGGGAGCTGTTTTTT.

V and J are TRBV2 and TRBJ1-1; D uncertain. The V end lost 1 base, the J end lost 11 bases, and 8 bases lay between the germline ends. There are 11 residues in the CDR3. Germline V gene data show CDR1 as SNHLY and CDR2 as FYNNEI. The DNA of the CDR3 is TGTGCCAGCAGTGAAGGCCCCGAGGCTTTCTTT. Translation gives CASSEGPEAFF.

V usage is TRBV20-1 and J usage is TRBJ2-7, with TRBD1 as a possible D gene (6 bases). Between the trimmed V and J ends, which lost 6 bases and 2 bases, there was a span of 8 bases. CDR3 length equals 11 residues. Germline-derived CDR1 and CDR2 are DFQATT and SNEGSKA (reference sequence). Here the CDR3 reads CSAGDTYEQYF. The CDR3 coding sequence is TGCAGTGCCGGGGACACCTACGAGCAGTACTTC.

V usage is TRBV11-2 and J usage is TRBJ2-3, with 14 bases lining up with TRBD2. The junction had 7 bases not matched to a gene; V was cut back by 1 base and J by 4 bases. The CDR3 runs to 18 residues. CDR1 is SGHAT and CDR2 is FQNNGV in the germline V gene. The CDR3 sequence is CASSLGFRLAGGPDTQYF. Here the CDR3 DNA reads TGTGCCAGCAGCTTAGGATTCCGACTAGCGGGAGGGCCAGATACGCAGTATTTT.

This clone was observed a few times. This sequence joins TRBV7-9 and TRBJ1-5, with 9 bases matching TRBD1. CDR1 SEHNR and CDR2 FQNEAQ come from the germline V gene (reference sequence). The CDR3 loop spans 16 amino acids. J lost 8 bases, V lost 0 bases, and 8 bases had no gene match. CDR3 sequence: CASSLASGTGLEPQHF. The CDR3 DNA reads as TGTGCCAGCAGCTTAGCCTCCGGGACAGGGCTGGAGCCCCAGCATTTT.

The chain recombines TRBV28 with TRBJ2-5; 12 nucleotides line up with TRBD1. The germline CDR1 and CDR2 sequences are MDHEN and SYDVKM. V trimming: 6 bases; J trimming: 5 bases; junction bases outside the gene matches: 7. The CDR3 spans 15 residues. CDR3 amino acids: CASSLRDRGLETQYF. The CDR3 nucleotides are TGTGCCAGCAGCCTCCGGGACAGGGGGCTGGAGACCCAGTACTTC.

This rearrangement joins TRBV12-3 or TRBV12-4 to TRBJ1-1; 8 nucleotides agree with TRBD1. Trimming removed 5 bases from V and 6 bases from J; junction bases left unmatched: 2. The CDR3 totals 12 residues. CDR3 in amino acids: CASSMDRAEAFF. CDR3 sequence (DNA): TGTGCCAGCAGTATGGACAGGGCTGAAGCTTTCTTT.

J is TRBJ1-5 and V is TRBV20-1; D ambiguous. This CDR3 is 13 amino acids long. The germline V and J ends were trimmed by 3 bases and 0 bases, with 6 bases remaining between them. Germline V gene data show CDR1 as DFQATT and CDR2 as SNEGSKA (reference sequence). The CDR3 sequence is CSASSDSNQPQHF. DNA of the CDR3: TGCAGTGCTAGTAGCGATAGCAATCAGCCCCAGCATTTT.

This clone was seen a single time. This chain uses TRBV3-1 (or the pseudogene TRBV3-2) with TRBJ2-5; TRBD2 matches at 14 bases. This CDR3 contains 17 residues. The trim removed 1 base at V and 5 bases at J, leaving 6 bases unmatched. Germline loops: CDR1 LGHDT, CDR2 YNNKEL (reference sequence). CDR3 protein: CASSQGGLAGEDETQYF. The CDR3 DNA is TGTGCCAGCAGCCAAGGGGGACTAGCGGGAGAGGATGAGACCCAGTACTTC.

The gene calls are TRBV6-1 and TRBJ1-1, with 7 bases aligning to TRBD1. The germline V gene has CDR1 MNHNS and CDR2 SASEGT. V shed 3 bases, J shed 1 base, and the junction held 5 bases outside the gene matches. The length of the CDR3 is 15 residues. CDR3 residues: CASSETGTKNTEAFF. In nucleotides, the CDR3 is TGTGCCAGCAGTGAGACAGGGACCAAGAACACTGAAGCTTTCTTT.

J is TRBJ1-6 and V is TRBV9; 7 bases are a match to TRBD1. V lost 4 bases to trimming and J lost 3 bases; unmatched junction nucleotides: 4. Germline V gene sequence: CDR1 SGDLS, CDR2 YYNGEE. The CDR3 length is 15 residues. CDR3 nucleotides: TGTGCCAGCAGCACAGGGGATGGCTATAATTCACCCCTCCACTTT. Its protein product is CASSTGDGYNSPLHF.

As DNA, the CDR3 is TGTGCCAGCAGCGGGAGAGTAGCCGATACGCAGTATTTT. Its translation: CASSGRVADTQYF. The genes are TRBV5-4 and TRBJ2-3; the D gene is possibly TRBD2 (5 bases). Per the germline V gene, CDR1 is SGHNT and CDR2 is YYREEE (reference sequence). With 4 bases removed from V and 6 bases from J, the gap between germline ends came to 12 bases. The length of the CDR3 is 13 residues.

In this sample, this clone turned up a few times. The rearrangement uses TRBV27 and TRBJ1-5; D is perhaps TRBD1 (5 bases). CDR1 MNHEY and CDR2 SMNVEV come from the germline V gene (reference sequence). The ends were cut back, 7 bases at V and 7 bases at J, with 23 bases in the middle. CDR3 length: 16 amino acids. The CDR3: CASTLGLSGGGQPQHF. In DNA form, the CDR3 reads TGTGCCAGCACACTTGGACTTTCGGGCGGGGGACAGCCCCAGCATTTT.

A single count supports this clone. The chain links TRBV19 to TRBJ2-3, with TRBD2 identical over 8 bases. This CDR3 has 16 amino acids. V dropped 4 bases and J dropped 0; count of bases not matched to a gene: 6. CDR1 and CDR2 from the germline V gene are LNHDA and SQIVND (reference sequence). CDR3 amino acids: CASSKTGTRSTDTQYF. The CDR3 DNA is TGTGCCAGTAGTAAAACCGGGACTAGGAGCACAGATACGCAGTATTTT.